Listed below are T cell receptor beta chains from one sample, sequenced in a study of shared clonotypes between healthy human individuals. The data were produced by immunoSEQ multiplex PCR, yet TCRdb's version contains in-frame clones alone and is incomplete. The sample records millions of clones, 85% to 95% being singletons. Sequencing input: naive CD4+ T cells sorted from blood. Receptors originate from a man aged 18 to 35 in good health. The CDR3 runs from the conserved cysteine through the conserved F or W. D genes are given only for firm matches. A row's size may be missing; if present it is once, few, many or a size class.

DNA | CDR3 | V | size | J | D
TGTGCCAGCAGTGATGTCCAGGGGACCGGGGAGCTGTTTTTT | CASSDVQGTGELFF | TRBV6-1 | . | TRBJ2-2 | .
TGTGCCACCAGCAGAGATTTGACAGGCCAAGAGACCCAGTACTTC | CATSRDLTGQETQYF | TRBV15 | . | TRBJ2-5 | .
TGTGCCAGCTCGTATCAGGGGACCGGGGAGCTGTTTTTT | CASSYQGTGELFF | TRBV18 | . | TRBJ2-2 | .
TGTGCCAGCAGCTTAGGGTCCGGGGGCTGGGAGCAGTTCTTC | CASSLGSGGWEQFF | TRBV11-2 | . | TRBJ2-1 | .
TGCGCCAGCAGCCAAGAAAGAACAGGGCCGTACAATGAGCAGTTCTTC | CASSQERTGPYNEQFF | TRBV4-3 | . | TRBJ2-1 | .
TGTGCCAGCAGTTCGAGCACTGAAGCTTTCTTT | CASSSSTEAFF | TRBV6-5 | . | TRBJ1-1 | .
TGTGCCAGCAGCTTAGAAGTCCAAGAGACCCAGTACTTC | CASSLEVQETQYF | TRBV7-2 | . | TRBJ2-5 | .
TGTGCCAGCAGCTTGACAGGGGACTACGAGCAGTACTTC | CASSLTGDYEQYF | TRBV7-8 | few | TRBJ2-7 | TRBD1
TGTGCCAGCAGTTTCGAGGGAAACTATGGCTACACCTTC | CASSFEGNYGYTF | TRBV2 | . | TRBJ1-2 | .
TGTGCCAGCAGTTACGACCACTCTGGGGCCAACGTCCTGACTTTC | CASSYDHSGANVLTF | TRBV6-5 | . | TRBJ2-6 | .
TGTGCCAGCAGCTTATTGGGACAGGGGGCTACGACCCAGTACTTC | CASSLLGQGATTQYF | TRBV11-2 | . | TRBJ2-5 | TRBD1
TGTGCCAGCAGCTCGGACAGGGTGAGCACTGAAGCTTTCTTT | CASSSDRVSTEAFF | TRBV13 | . | TRBJ1-1 | TRBD1
TGTGCCAGCTCACCACCAACTAGCGGGAGGGCCGAGCAGTACTTC | CASSPPTSGRAEQYF | TRBV18 | . | TRBJ2-7 | TRBD2
TGTGCCAGTAGTTCTCGGGGCACAGATACGCAGTATTTT | CASSSRGTDTQYF | TRBV19 | . | TRBJ2-3 | .
TGCGCCAGCAGCCACCCGGGACAGGGAATATACGAGCAGTACTTC | CASSHPGQGIYEQYF | TRBV4-1 | . | TRBJ2-7 | TRBD1
TGCGCCAGCAGCCGATCCACAGGGTTCTACGAGCAGTACTTC | CASSRSTGFYEQYF | TRBV5-1 | once | TRBJ2-7 | .
TGTGCCAGCATGGTCCGGGGAGAAGGAGCCGGCTACACCTTC | CASMVRGEGAGYTF | TRBV5-6 | once | TRBJ1-2 | .
TGTGCCTGGAGTGGGAGAGGGACAGAACGAAACACCATATATTTT | CAWSGRGTERNTIYF | TRBV30 | few | TRBJ1-3 | TRBD1
TGCGCCAGCAGCTTACTCAGCACCGAGCAGTACTTC | CASSLLSTEQYF | TRBV5-1 | . | TRBJ2-7 | .
TGTGCCAGCAGCACCTTGATCGGGGAGACCCAGTACTTC | CASSTLIGETQYF | TRBV11-2 | . | TRBJ2-5 | .
TGTGCCAGCAGCCCTCGGGGGAATACGCAGTATTTT | CASSPRGNTQYF | TRBV11-3 | . | TRBJ2-3 | .
TGTGCCAGCAGCTTGGGTCGGCGGGAGGGCCCACTGTTCTTC | CASSLGRREGPLFF | TRBV5-4 | . | TRBJ2-1 | TRBD2
TGCAGCGTTAGACTAGCGGGAGTACTCGATGAGCAGTTCTTC | CSVRLAGVLDEQFF | TRBV29-1 | . | TRBJ2-1 | TRBD2
TGTGCCAGCAGCCCCGCGGGGGTGGGCACTGAAGCTTTCTTT | CASSPAGVGTEAFF | TRBV7-2 | . | TRBJ1-1 | .
TGTGCCAGCAGCCAAGCTTCGGGACACCTCGGCTACACCTTC | CASSQASGHLGYTF | TRBV16 | . | TRBJ1-2 | .
TGTGCCAGCAGCAAGCGATCGAACACCGGGGAGCTGTTTTTT | CASSKRSNTGELFF | TRBV7-2 | . | TRBJ2-2 | .
TGCGCCAGCAGCCGCTGGACAGGTTCAACTAATGAAAAACTGTTTTTT | CASSRWTGSTNEKLFF | TRBV5-1 | . | TRBJ1-4 | TRBD1
TGTGCCAGCAGCCCCTCAACTGGAAACACCATATATTTT | CASSPSTGNTIYF | TRBV9 | . | TRBJ1-3 | .
TGCGCCAGCAGCTTGGTGGTAGGGGGCGTCGCTGAAGCTTTCTTT | CASSLVVGGVAEAFF | TRBV5-1 | . | TRBJ1-1 | TRBD1